The T cell receptor beta chain under discussion was sequenced for a study of CD8+ T cells in alopecia areata. Whole-study findings and limits: Scalp sequencing also captures normal skin's resident alphabeta T cells.

A remark on this clone: The antigen is not known.

The treatment: oral pan-JAK inhibitor, 5-10 mg twice daily. The CDR3 runs 13 residues. Trimming at V came to 6 bases and at J to 3 bases, leaving 7 bases not matched to a gene. CDR1 and CDR2 from the germline V gene are SQVTM and ANQGSEA. cDNA prepared by RNA extraction and subsequent reverse transcription served as the template for sequencing. Produced via immunoSEQ multiplex PCR; TCRdb's table is partial and in-frame only. The sample yields roughly 120,000 clones, roughly 50% seen once. The V gene is TRBV29-1, the J gene TRBJ1-1; 7 bases are a match to TRBD1. The sequenced sample was CD8+ T cells sorted from blood, obtained at week 4, from a patient treated with tofacitinib. The TCR originated in a human donor with alopecia areata. The CDR3 sequence: CSVPTGTDTEAFF. CDR3 in DNA: TGCAGCGTGCCGACCGGGACAGACACTGAAGCTTTCTTT.